This paragraph covers one TCR beta chain sequence. The antigen is not known. V lost 0 bases and J lost 2, with 10 bases in between. The CDR3 length is 15 residues. Per germline, CDR1 KGHSH and CDR2 LQKENI. The data belong to a study of long-term antiretroviral therapy in people with HIV. It was version v3.0 of the immunoSEQ assay that was run at survey level. Sequencing efforts were directed toward about 40,000-55,000 T-cell genomes per sample. The data were produced by immunoSEQ multiplex PCR, yet TCRdb's version contains in-frame clones alone and is incomplete. Among approximately 8,800 clones, over 60% were seen once, and the ten largest hold roughly 25%. Regarding the study as a whole: HIV repertoires spanned tighter CDR3 length ranges than controls did. Information on adherence to ART, viral resistance or therapy changes was unavailable. The repertoire was dominated at all time points by clones expanded before ART.

The chain employs TRBV18 and TRBJ1-1; perhaps TRBD1 as D (5 bases). The TCR comes from a man aged 40-49 years with HIV. The sample consisted of unsorted PBMCs, taken 0.6 years before starting antiretroviral therapy. The CDR3 DNA is TGTGCCAGCTCACCACCGGGGGTCCCTAACACTGAAGCTTTCTTT. Translation gives CASSPPGVPNTEAFF.